This T cell receptor beta chain was observed in a study of cytomegalovirus exposure and HLA in healthy donors. The wider study: Early on, a data release was issued that held 65 million to 100 million unique TCRs from HLA-typed donors. Study findings and constraints: When presence/absence was analysed, sequencing depth was taken to be roughly uniform across donors.

In nominal health when sampled, donors likely had unrecorded immune exposures nonetheless. The germline V gene encodes CDR1 SGHNT and CDR2 YYREEE (reference sequence). The V segment lost 4 bases and the J segment 2 bases; nucleotides outside the gene matches: 5. CDR3 length: 15 residues. PCR was performed using 60 Vbeta and 13 Jbeta primers. TCRdb keeps only in-frame clones here, not all; method: immunoSEQ multiplex PCR. The table shows 90,000 to 110,000 clones, with less than 80% occurring only once. Only a few counts were recorded for this clone. What it binds is not known. J is TRBJ2-1 and V is TRBV5-4; 8 nucleotides match TRBD2. The receptor comes from a woman between 45 and 60 years old in good health and CMV-seropositive. The sequencing input was PBMCs. In DNA form, the CDR3 reads TGTGCCAGCAGCCGTACTAGCGGCGCCTACAATGAGCAGTTCTTC. Translated, it gives CASSRTSGAYNEQFF.